The source of this T cell receptor (beta chain) is a study of a mutant IDH1 vaccine in newly diagnosed glioma. About the study: Once 4-6 weeks had passed after radiotherapy alone, vaccination started, or it started with temozolomide cycles. Patients' prior therapy spanned radiotherapy, temozolomide, or both; most underwent both.

The CDR3 length is 15 residues. Per the germline V gene, CDR1 is MGHRA and CDR2 is YSYEKL. Trimming took off 3 bases at V and 0 bases at J, with 12 bases between the two ends. Time point defined: week 11, during vaccination. Every single dose of the vaccine, 300 ug of mutant IDH1 20-mer peptide, came with topical imiquimod. The assay was immunoSEQ multiplex PCR, and TCRdb's table has in-frame clones only and misses some. The table shows 31,000 or so clones, with around four fifths occurring only once. This clone was picked up one time. The target antigen is unknown. Material: PBMCs, obtained from a glioma patient whose treatment included an IDH1 peptide vaccine. The receptor's source is a man between 25 and 39 years old with glioma. This sequence joins TRBV4-1 and TRBJ2-7, with a tentative D call TRBD1 (6 bases). In DNA form, the CDR3 reads TGCGCCAGCAGCCACCGGACAGCCGCCTCCTACGAGCAGTACTTC. This codes for CASSHRTAASYEQYF.